This T cell receptor (beta chain) emerged from a study of blood T cell repertoires in COVID-19. Study background: Collection of acute and convalescent COVID-19 samples took place in the United States, Italy and Spain. T cells, B-cell-depleted T cells, or PBMCs provided the cDNA or gDNA that served as material.

Per the study methods: Reference gene primer amplification gave estimated nucleated cell counts. The assay was immunoSEQ multiplex PCR, and TCRdb's table has in-frame clones only and misses some. That table gives V, J and clone size, and the DNA gave D and trimming. The sample has about 200,000 clones, around 89% seen once. V trimming: 5 bases; J trimming: 2 bases; junction bases outside the gene matches: 8. Germline-derived CDR1 and CDR2 are SNHLY and FYNNEI. The CDR3 is 16 amino acids. The sequenced material came from peripheral blood. The receptor was derived from a woman in her thirties or forties with acute or convalescent COVID-19. The chain links TRBV2 to TRBJ2-3; TRBD2 agrees at 9 bases. CDR3: CASSLQAGGSTDTQYF. Written as DNA, the CDR3 is TGTGCCAGCAGTCTGCAGGCGGGGGGGTCCACAGATACGCAGTATTTT.